These T cell receptor beta chains were read from a single sample in a study of T cell responses to AZD1222 COVID-19 vaccine. This table comes from immunoSEQ multiplex PCR, and its TCRdb copy is limited to in-frame clones, with some not included. The data contain fewer than 200,000 clones, around nine tenths of them singletons. Sequencing was performed on peripheral blood, taken 28 days after the second AZD1222 dose. The receptor source for this set is an adult who received the AZD1222 COVID-19 vaccine. The CDR3 runs from the conserved cysteine through the conserved F or W. D genes are given only for firm matches.

TRBV30 - CAWSVLAGAQPQHF
TRBV5-4 - CASSFGPGQDYGYTF
TRBV29-1 - CSLKDPTYGEQFF
TRBV11-2 - CASSLDLGPSYGYTF
TRBV25-1 TRBD1 CASSEPGTGHGGDGYTF
TRBV6-1 - CASSEFMAGPYGYTF
TRBV7-3 - CASSAGAFNEPYF
TRBV24-1 TRBD2 CATSDSQSGGYSYNEQFF
TRBV6-5 TRBD1 CASRLTGGSYNEQFF
TRBV10-3 TRBD1 CAISESDRQGLYGYTF
TRBV19 - CASRPTQGEVWNEQFF
TRBV6-6 - CASSYSQGKGQPQHF
TRBV27 - CASSPLPGGTEAFF
TRBV5-1 TRBD1 CASSSIPGQSLEAFF
TRBV7-8 TRBD1 CASSSGTDYGYTF